Below, 18 T cell receptor beta chains from the same sample are listed, as sequenced in a study of cytomegalovirus exposure and HLA in healthy donors. PCR employed 60 Vbeta and 13 Jbeta primers. Only in-frame clones appear in the TCRdb table, and some are missing; sequencing was by immunoSEQ multiplex PCR. The data contain 150,000 to 200,000 clones, roughly 88% of them singletons. The sequenced sample consisted of PBMCs. Receptor source: a man aged 18 to 35 in good health and CMV-seropositive.

In this sample, this clone turned up once. The CDR3 is CASSLFGGLNEQFF. The CDR3 nucleotides are TGTGCCAGCAGCTTGTTTGGCGGACTCAATGAGCAGTTCTTC. The chain couples TRBV5-4 to TRBJ2-1; TRBD2 might be the D (5 bases). CDR1 is SGHNT, CDR2 YYREEE, per germline (reference sequence). Deletions cut 1 base from V and 6 bases from J, with 11 bases between. CDR3 size: 14 residues.

This sequence joins TRBV19 and TRBJ1-2; weak D call: TRBD1 (5 bases). Looked up from germline, CDR1 is LNHDA and CDR2 is SQIVND (reference sequence). V was shortened by 6 bases and J by 3 bases, with 8 bases between the two germline ends. The CDR3 contains 12 residues. The CDR3 spells CASSGTHYGYTF. CDR3 coding DNA: TGTGCCAGTAGCGGGACTCACTATGGCTACACCTTC.

The chain has TRBV5-4 and TRBJ2-5, with a tentative D call TRBD2 (7 bases). The assigned J gene may be wrong: the sequence end matches TRBJ2-7 better. This CDR3 contains 15 residues. In germline, CDR1 is SGHNT, CDR2 YYREEE (reference sequence). The CDR3 sequence: CASRPKGGAPYEQYF. The CDR3 DNA reads as TGTGCCAGCAGACCGAAGGGGGGGGCGCCGTACGAGCAGTACTTC.

Remarks on this clone: Other DNA sequences in this specimen translate into the identical CDR3. The chain joins TRBV5-1 to TRBJ2-3; 8 nucleotides match TRBD2. CDR3 length: 17 residues. V was pared by 5 bases and J by 2 bases, with 13 bases of the junction left unmatched. Germline-derived CDR1 and CDR2 are SGHRS and YFSETQ. CDR3 DNA: TGCGCCAGCAGTCTTGCCGGGGGGGGGTTAGACACAGATACGCAGTATTTT. Its protein is CASSLAGGGLDTDTQYF.

This rearrangement joins TRBV2 to TRBJ1-5, with 10 positions matching TRBD1. This CDR3 comprises 15 residues. V lost 4 bases to trimming and J lost 2 bases; unmatched junction nucleotides: 2. Germline lookup yields CDR1 SNHLY and CDR2 FYNNEI. The CDR3 sequence is CASSGGTGGNQPQHF. The CDR3 DNA reads TGTGCCAGCAGTGGCGGGACAGGGGGCAATCAGCCCCAGCATTTT.

The chain carries TRBV6-1 and TRBJ2-1; tentative D call: TRBD2 (6 bases). Germline V CDR1 and CDR2: MNHNS, SASEGT. Trimming cost V 6 bases and J 5 bases, with 17 bases left between them. CDR3 size: 15 residues. The CDR3: CASRRGLWGDNEQFF. As DNA, the CDR3 is TGTGCCAGCAGGCGTGGTTTATGGGGGGACAATGAGCAGTTCTTC.

The CDR3 DNA reads as TGTGCCAGCTCACCCGGGGGGGGTTCGAACACTGAAGCTTTCTTT. This encodes CASSPGGGSNTEAFF. V usage is TRBV18 and J usage is TRBJ1-1, with a weak D call TRBD1 (5 bases). Germline loops: CDR1 KGHSH, CDR2 LQKENI. Deletions cut 3 bases from V and 1 base from J, with 12 bases between. The CDR3 spans 15 residues.

The chain uses TRBV10-3 and TRBJ2-1; 10 bases map to TRBD2. The CDR3 has 16 residues. Germline V lookup: CDR1 ENHRY, CDR2 SYGVKD. After removal of 3 bases from V and 5 bases from J, the junction contained 7 bases not matched to a gene. The CDR3 DNA follows: TGTGCCATCAGTGATATTAGCGGGGGGTTGAACAATGAGCAGTTCTTC. This encodes CAISDISGGLNNEQFF.

The V call is TRBV19, the J call TRBJ2-7; tentatively, D is TRBD1 (5 bases). The V gene lost 1 base and the J gene lost 2 bases, with 12 bases spanning the gap. CDR1 LNHDA and CDR2 SQIVND come from the germline V gene (reference sequence). The CDR3 loop spans 15 amino acids. CDR3 sequence: CASSIGGHVTYEQYF. Here the CDR3 DNA reads TGTGCCAGTAGTATAGGCGGACACGTTACCTACGAGCAGTACTTC. Together with reference TRBV19 and TRBJ2-7, the CDR3 gives the full variable domain: DGGITQSPKYLFRKEGQNVTLSCEQNLNHDAMYWYRQDPGQGLRLIYYSQIVNDFQKGDIAEGYSVSREKKESFPLTVTSAQKNPTAFYLCASSIGGHVTYEQYFGPGTRLTVT.

This clone was seen a few times. V and J are TRBV27 and TRBJ1-1, with D unclear. This CDR3 comprises 13 residues. Germline CDR1 and CDR2: MNHEY and SMNVEV (reference sequence). The V end lost 3 bases, the J end lost 0 bases, and 5 bases lay between the germline ends. CDR3: CASSFFVNTEAFF. DNA of the CDR3: TGTGCCAGCAGTTTTTTCGTGAACACTGAAGCTTTCTTT.

The chain is built from TRBV5-4 and TRBJ2-7, with D perhaps TRBD2 (5 bases). Germline-derived CDR1 and CDR2 are SGHNT and YYREEE (reference sequence). The CDR3 has 16 amino acids. Trimming took 0 bases from V and 4 from J, leaving 17 bases between them. CDR3 in amino acids: CASSLGRERQTYEQYF. Here the CDR3 DNA reads TGTGCCAGCAGCTTGGGTAGGGAGCGGCAGACTTACGAGCAGTACTTC. The full variable domain, in which reference TRBV5-4 and TRBJ2-7 provide the parts outside the CDR3, is ETGVTQSPTHLIKTRGQQVTLRCSSQSGHNTVSWYQQALGQGPQFIFQYYREEENGRGNFPPRFSGLQFPNYSSELNVNALELDDSALYLCASSLGRERQTYEQYFGPGTRLTVT.

On this clone itself: This sample includes further DNA sequences coding for the same CDR3. The rearrangement uses TRBV30 and TRBJ1-5; tentative D call: TRBD1 (5 bases). CDR3 length equals 14 residues. CDR1 and CDR2 from the germline V gene are GTSNPN and SVGIG (reference sequence). The ends were cut back, 3 bases at V and 4 bases at J, with 13 bases in the middle. Here the CDR3 reads CAWSPRGGNQPQHF. The CDR3, as DNA: TGTGCCTGGAGCCCACGGGGGGGGAATCAGCCCCAGCATTTT.

This chain connects TRBV4-3 to TRBJ2-7; D call uncertain. V was shortened by 2 bases and J by 2 bases, with 16 bases between the two germline ends. From germline, CDR1 is LGHNA and CDR2 YSLEER. CDR3 length: 16 amino acids. The CDR3 coding sequence is TGCGCCAGCAGCCAAAAGCGCACGGGTGATACCTACGAGCAGTACTTC. Translated: CASSQKRTGDTYEQYF.

J is TRBJ2-5 and V is TRBV11-2; the match to TRBD2 covers 12 bases. The end of the DNA fits TRBJ2-7 better, so the J call may be wrong. Germline lookup yields CDR1 SGHAT and CDR2 FQNNGV. CDR3 length equals 16 residues. The CDR3 here is CASSSRLAGASYEQYF. The CDR3 DNA reads TGTGCCAGCAGCTCTAGACTAGCGGGGGCCTCCTACGAGCAGTACTTC.

This chain links TRBV7-9 with TRBJ2-4, with D possibly being TRBD2 (6 bases). The V gene's germline CDR1 is SEHNR and CDR2 FQNEAQ (reference sequence). Between the trimmed V and J ends, which lost 4 bases and 11 bases, there was a span of 12 bases. CDR3 size: 12 residues. For the CDR3, the DNA is TGTGCCAGCAGCTCCACAGGAGGGGTTCAGTACTTC. It yields the protein CASSSTGGVQYF.

This sequence joins TRBV4-1 and TRBJ1-1, with 7 bases lining up with TRBD1. Trimming removed 4 bases from V and 0 bases from J; junction bases left unmatched: 5. Per the germline V gene, CDR1 is MGHRA and CDR2 is YSYEKL. The CDR3 extends over 15 amino acids. The CDR3 DNA is TGCGCCAGCAGCCTTCGGACAGGCATGAACACTGAAGCTTTCTTT. This sequence encodes CASSLRTGMNTEAFF.

As to this clone: Within the sample, other DNA sequences also encode this same CDR3. The chain uses TRBV9 and TRBJ2-3; D gene uncertain. V was trimmed by 4 bases and J by 0 bases, leaving 3 bases between them. CDR1 is SGDLS, CDR2 YYNGEE, per germline. The CDR3 extends over 12 amino acids. CDR3 sequence reads: CASSPSTDTQYF. CDR3 nucleotide sequence: TGTGCCAGCAGCCCAAGCACAGATACGCAGTATTTT.

Concerning this clone itself: At the DNA level, this CDR3 is encoded by other sequences in the same sample as well. The chain has TRBV5-1 and TRBJ1-1; TRBD1 agrees at 8 bases. The CDR3 extends over 14 amino acids. J was trimmed by 1 base and V by 4 bases; bases with no gene match: 3. Germline values: CDR1 SGHRS, CDR2 YFSETQ. This CDR3 is CASSPGTGNTEAFF. The CDR3 DNA reads TGCGCCAGCAGCCCCGGGACAGGGAACACTGAAGCTTTCTTT.